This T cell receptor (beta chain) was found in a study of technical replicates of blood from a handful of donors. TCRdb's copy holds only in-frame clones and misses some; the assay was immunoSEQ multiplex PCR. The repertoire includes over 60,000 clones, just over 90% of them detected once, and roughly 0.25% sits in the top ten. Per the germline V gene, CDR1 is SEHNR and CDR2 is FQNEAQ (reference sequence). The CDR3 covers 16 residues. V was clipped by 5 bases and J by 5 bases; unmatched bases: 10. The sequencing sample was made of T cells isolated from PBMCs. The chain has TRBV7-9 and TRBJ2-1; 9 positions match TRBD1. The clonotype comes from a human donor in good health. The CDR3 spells CASSVQGAVIHNEQFF. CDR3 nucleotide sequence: TGTGCCAGCAGCGTACAGGGGGCGGTTATCCACAATGAGCAGTTCTTC.